This T cell receptor (beta chain) was observed in a study of Ad26.COV2.S vaccination and SARS-CoV-2 variants. The treatment is: 15 to 20 received Ad26.COV2.S at low or high dose, single or two shots; 5 received placebo; per-sample allocation not given. Sampling was done on day 63 after the first vaccine or placebo injection. The V end lost 5 bases, the J end lost 6 bases, and 16 bases lay between the germline ends. Germline V gene sequence: CDR1 MNHEY, CDR2 SMNVEV (reference sequence). This CDR3 contains 14 residues. This table comes from immunoSEQ multiplex PCR, and its TCRdb copy is limited to in-frame clones, with some not included. The sample has over 300,000 clones, around 82% seen once.

The sequence derives from a person between 18 and 59 years old who received the Ad26.COV2.S COVID-19 vaccine or a placebo. The gene calls are TRBV27 and TRBJ1-2, with D possibly being TRBD1 (5 bases). This sample comprised peripheral blood, obtained in a trial of Ad26.COV2.S vaccine versus placebo. The CDR3, as DNA: TGTGCCAGCAGTCCCCGGGGCAGGGTTGATGGCTACACCTTC. It encodes CASSPRGRVDGYTF.